This is a list of T cell receptor beta chains from one sample in a study of T cells in Graves' hyperthyroidism and ophthalmopathy. A single record per CDR3 protein comes from TCRdb applying MiXCR to the multiplex PCR reads. This sample has over 700,000 distinct CDR3 sequences, with over 15% found just once. Sample: blood. The receptors here all came from a woman between 50 and 59 years old with Graves' hyperthyroidism that later progressed to Graves' ophthalmopathy. Each CDR3 is given with its conserved first and last residue. A D gene is named only where the DNA matches it firmly.

d_gene	v_gene	CDR3aa
-	TRBV10-1	CASSHRLRMGYGYTF
-	TRBV18	CASSPGTPTYEQYF
TRBD1	TRBV7-9	CASSLLPGQGSYEQYF
-	TRBV18	CASSPTLQETQYF
-	TRBV20-1	CSVATRTDNSPLHF
TRBD2	TRBV12-3/TRBV12-4	CASSPSAGGNTGELFF
TRBD2	TRBV20-1	CSASTTSGASTDTQYF
TRBD1	TRBV28	CASSLRKGQRIEAFF
-	TRBV13	CASGRNEQFF
-	TRBV7-9	CASKLGAGSAETQYF
-	TRBV7-9	CASSLGGGYQPQHF
-	TRBV19	CASRAQGIQETQYF
-	TRBV15	CATSRVRISPLHF
-	TRBV6-1	CASLNTTGLRGNEQYF
-	TRBV19	CATTAGTQNTEAFF
TRBD2	TRBV7-3	CASSSGTNTDTQYF
TRBD2	TRBV7-9	CASSIPGLARSTDTQYF
-	TRBV20-1	CSASWGHREGTDTQYF
-	TRBV11-2	CASSPRTRGELFF
-	TRBV7-2	CASSADADSNGYTF
TRBD1	TRBV6-6	CASSYYPDPGQGIGQYF
-	TRBV2	CASSDWGSNQPQHF
TRBD1	TRBV12-3/TRBV12-4	CASSPGQEWGSNQPQHF